The 15 T cell receptor beta chains presented below share a single source sample, sequenced in a study of spatial heterogeneity in lung cancer. Time point of the sample: sample taken at primary tumor resection. Tumor, nontumor lung or frozen PBMC supplied whole RNA, sequenced without sorting. TCRdb recomputed calls from the 5' RACE reads with MiXCR, one row per CDR3 protein. This table has about 85,000 distinct CDR3 sequences, more than 15% appearing once. The source material was PBMCs, sampled at surgery. Receptor source: a male donor with early-stage non-small cell lung cancer.

This clonotype has at least ten counts. The chain joins TRBV29-1 to TRBJ1-1; D not resolved. This CDR3 region has 13 residues. CDR1 SQVTM and CDR2 ANQGSEA come from the germline V gene. In nucleotides, the CDR3 is TGCAGTCCCGCGGGCGGCCAGAACACTGAAGCTTTCTTT. It yields the protein CSPAGGQNTEAFF.

This rearrangement joins TRBV5-1 to TRBJ2-7, with D perhaps matching TRBD1 or TRBD2 (5 bases each). The CDR3 contains 14 residues. V was clipped by 4 bases and J by 3 bases, with 14 bases between them. Germline CDR1 reads SGHRS; CDR2 reads YFSETQ. CDR3 sequence: CASSAGTPNYEQYF. The CDR3 DNA is TGCGCCAGCAGCGCAGGGACCCCGAACTACGAGCAGTACTTC.

This clonotype has a handful of counts. CDR3 sequence: CASSVDPRGADNEQFF. The DNA of the CDR3 is TGTGCCAGCAGCGTAGACCCCCGTGGTGCTGACAATGAGCAGTTCTTC. V is TRBV9 and J is TRBJ2-1; D is unclear. This CDR3 is 16 amino acids long. Germline CDR1 is SGDLS and CDR2 is YYNGEE. Trimming removed 0 bases at V and 5 bases at J, with 15 bases between.

The rearrangement uses TRBV28 and TRBJ2-7, with a possible D match to TRBD1 (5 bases). Germline CDR1 MDHEN, CDR2 SYDVKM. The length of the CDR3 is 15 residues. The V end was cut by 2 bases, the J end by 6 bases, with 17 bases between. This CDR3 reads CASSLRGSLTREQYF. The CDR3 bases are TGTGCCAGCAGTTTAAGGGGATCTTTAACCCGCGAGCAGTACTTC.

This clonotype was observed a few times. The J gene is TRBJ1-2, the V gene TRBV10-3; TRBD1 might be the D (5 bases). The germline V gene has CDR1 ENHRY and CDR2 SYGVKD. With 7 bases removed from V and 5 bases from J, the gap between germline ends came to 17 bases. The CDR3 totals 14 residues. CDR3 sequence reads: CAITGGTEGYGYTF. DNA for the CDR3: TGTGCCATCACTGGCGGGACCGAAGGTTATGGCTACACCTTC.

This clonotype was picked up a small number of times. CDR3 DNA: TGTGCCAGCAGCAATTGGCGGGTCTCCGGGAGCACAGATACGCAGTATTTT. It encodes CASSNWRVSGSTDTQYF. The gene calls are TRBV11-2 and TRBJ2-3; D is possibly TRBD2 (5 bases). V was shortened by 5 bases and J by 0 bases, with 18 bases between the two germline ends. CDR3 length equals 17 residues. Germline loops: CDR1 SGHAT, CDR2 FQNNGV.

This chain connects TRBV20-1 to TRBJ2-5; TRBD2 matches 11 bases. The junction had 8 bases not matched to a gene; V was cut back by 1 base and J by 4 bases. The CDR3 covers 16 residues. Germline CDR1 and CDR2: DFQATT and SNEGSKA (reference sequence). Here the CDR3 DNA reads TGCAGTGCTAGAGCGCTCGGACTAGCGGGCCCAGAGACCCAGTACTTC. It codes for CSARALGLAGPETQYF.

This clonotype was recorded many times. The rearrangement links TRBV15 to TRBJ1-4, with D uncertain. The V and J ends lost 3 bases and 0 bases respectively, with 8 bases between them. The germline gives CDR1 LNHNV, CDR2 YYDKDF (reference sequence). The CDR3 is made up of 15 amino acids. CDR3 residues: CATSRILATNEKLFF. CDR3 bases: TGTGCCACCAGCAGGATACTTGCAACTAATGAAAAACTGTTTTTT.

The rearrangement links TRBV15 to TRBJ2-7; possible D gene TRBD1, 6 bases. V was trimmed by 3 bases and J by 5 bases, leaving 11 bases between them. The CDR3 is 13 amino acids. Germline-derived CDR1 and CDR2 are LNHNV and YYDKDF (reference sequence). The CDR3 spells CATSSPRGDEQYF. CDR3 bases: TGTGCCACCAGCAGCCCCAGGGGAGACGAGCAGTACTTC.

The sample holds a few counts of this clonotype. A read error may produce the germline difference seen at one junction end. The chain employs TRBV3-1 and TRBJ2-5; D may correspond to TRBD1 or TRBD2 (5 bases each). The germline V gene has CDR1 LGHDT and CDR2 YNNKEL (reference sequence). The CDR3 is 15 amino acids. CDR3 loop: CASSQLTGAQATQYF. CDR3 coding DNA: TGTGCCAGCAGCCAACTAACCGGGGCCCAAGCGACCCAGTACTTC.

This clonotype was seen a few times. The chain uses TRBV11-3 and TRBJ1-4, with 8 positions matching TRBD1. The germline CDR1 and CDR2 sequences are SGHNT and YENEEA. The CDR3 runs to 13 residues. The V and J ends lost 8 bases and 8 bases, in that order; junction bases with no gene match: 7. CDR3 DNA sequence: TGTGCCAGCCGAGGACAGGGAGAGGAAAAACTGTTTTTT. Protein sequence: CASRGQGEEKLFF.

The chain couples TRBV7-9 to TRBJ2-5, with 8 bases aligning to TRBD2. The germline gives CDR1 SEHNR, CDR2 FQNEAQ (reference sequence). V dropped 1 base and J dropped 5; count of bases not matched to a gene: 6. The CDR3 is 15 residues long. As DNA, the CDR3 is TGTGCCAGCAGCTTAGGAGTAGCGGGAATGGAGACCCAGTACTTC. It yields the protein CASSLGVAGMETQYF. The entire variable domain, with the rest obtained from reference TRBV7-9 and TRBJ2-5, is as follows: DTGVSQNPRHKITKRGQNVTFRCDPISEHNRLYWYRQTLGQGPEFLTYFQNEAQLEKSRLLSDRFSAERPKGSFSTLEIQRTEQGDSAMYLCASSLGVAGMETQYFGPGTRLLVL.

The J gene is TRBJ2-5, the V gene TRBV7-9; possible D gene TRBD1, 5 bases. The CDR3 is 11 residues long. Looked up from germline, CDR1 is SEHNR and CDR2 is FQNEAQ (reference sequence). Deletions cut 11 bases from V and 2 bases from J, with 9 bases between. Written as DNA, the CDR3 is TGTGCCGGGGCTAATCAAGAGACCCAGTACTTC. This translates into CAGANQETQYF.

The chain has TRBV4-2 and TRBJ1-5; TRBD1 agrees at 11 bases. CDR1 and CDR2 from the germline V gene are LGHNA and YNFKEQ. The CDR3 loop spans 15 amino acids. The V gene end was trimmed by 9 bases and the J gene end by 5 bases; junction bases not matched to a gene: 9. The CDR3 region is CASSDRDRGYQPQHF. Written as DNA, the CDR3 is TGTGCCAGTTCTGACCGGGACAGGGGGTATCAGCCCCAGCATTTT.

The J gene is TRBJ2-3, the V gene TRBV5-4; the D gene is possibly TRBD2 (6 bases). There are 18 residues in the CDR3. From germline, CDR1 is SGHNT and CDR2 YYREEE (reference sequence). Between the trimmed V and J ends, which lost 4 bases and 5 bases, there was a span of 26 bases. The CDR3 spells CASSVPGTAILGIDTQYF. CDR3 bases: TGTGCCAGCAGCGTCCCCGGGACTGCCATACTCGGGATAGATACGCAGTATTTT.